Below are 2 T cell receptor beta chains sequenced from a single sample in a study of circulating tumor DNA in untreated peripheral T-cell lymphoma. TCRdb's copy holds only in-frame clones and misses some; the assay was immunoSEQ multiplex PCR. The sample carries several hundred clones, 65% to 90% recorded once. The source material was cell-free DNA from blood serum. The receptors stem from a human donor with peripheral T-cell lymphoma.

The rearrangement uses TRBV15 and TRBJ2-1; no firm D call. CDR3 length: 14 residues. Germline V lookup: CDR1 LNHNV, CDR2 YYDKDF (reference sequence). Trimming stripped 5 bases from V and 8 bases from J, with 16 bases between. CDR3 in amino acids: CATSARAQMDEQFF. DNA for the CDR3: TGTGCCACCAGCGCCCGGGCCCAGATGGATGAGCAGTTCTTC.

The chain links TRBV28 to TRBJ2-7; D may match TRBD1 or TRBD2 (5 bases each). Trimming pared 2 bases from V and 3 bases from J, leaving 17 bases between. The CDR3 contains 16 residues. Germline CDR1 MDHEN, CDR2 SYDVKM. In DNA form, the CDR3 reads TGTGCCAGCAGTTTACGCCTTTGGGGGACGGGCTACGAGCAGTACTTC. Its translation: CASSLRLWGTGYEQYF.